This T cell receptor beta chain was sequenced for a study of OX40 agonist ivuxolimab in advanced cancers. Germline assignment: CDR1 SNHLY and CDR2 FYNNEI. The CDR3 sequence is 15 residues long. V lost 6 bases and J lost 2, with 14 bases in between. Assay used: immunoSEQ multiplex PCR; TCRdb lists only in-frame clones, some missing. The sample consists of approximately 69,000 clones, almost 85% of them appearing once. The chain links TRBV2 to TRBJ1-5; tentatively, D is TRBD1 (5 bases). The receptor was isolated from an adult with an advanced solid tumor such as melanoma, head and neck, liver or kidney cancer. Sequenced here: CD4+ or CD8+ T cells sorted from blood, sampled in a trial of the OX40 agonist ivuxolimab. Here the CDR3 reads CASRGVILGNQPQHF. CDR3 DNA: TGTGCCAGCAGAGGGGTGATTTTGGGCAATCAGCCCCAGCATTTT. The whole variable domain, filled in from reference TRBV2 and TRBJ1-5, reads EPEVTQTPSHQVTQMGQEVILRCVPISNHLYFYWYRQILGQKVEFLVSFYNNEISEKSEIFDDQFSVERPDGSNFTLKIRSTKLEDSAMYFCASRGVILGNQPQHFGDGTRLSIL.